Each of the 32 T cell receptor beta chains below was sequenced from the same sample in a study of blood T cell repertoires in COVID-19. Clones were sequenced by immunoSEQ multiplex PCR, and TCRdb holds only the in-frame ones, with some missing. The data contain approximately 180,000 clones, 75% to 95% of them seen just once; the ten biggest clones take up 0.53%. Sequenced material: peripheral blood. Receptor source: a man in his fifties with acute or convalescent COVID-19.

The CDR3, as DNA: TGCAGTGCTAGTCACCGAGGGACTGGCTATGGCTACACCTTC. It codes for CSASHRGTGYGYTF. The genes are TRBV20-1 and TRBJ1-2; D may be TRBD1 (5 bases). Germline assignment: CDR1 DFQATT and CDR2 SNEGSKA (reference sequence). This CDR3 spans 14 amino acids. V was trimmed by 3 bases and J by 4 bases, leaving 15 bases between them.

The V gene is TRBV5-4, the J gene TRBJ2-7, with 9 bases fitting TRBD2. This CDR3 contains 14 residues. Per germline, CDR1 SGHNT and CDR2 YYREEE (reference sequence). Trimming took 4 bases from V and 6 from J; bases not matched to a gene: 8. This chain's CDR3 is CASSIERGVGEQYF. The CDR3 nucleotides read TGTGCCAGCAGCATAGAGCGGGGGGTCGGCGAGCAGTACTTC.

This chain uses TRBV5-1 with TRBJ2-2, with D perhaps matching TRBD2 (6 bases). This CDR3 comprises 16 residues. The V end was cut by 2 bases, the J end by 1 base, with 12 bases between. The germline CDR1 and CDR2 sequences are SGHRS and YFSETQ. In DNA, the CDR3 is TGCGCCAGCAGCTTCTGGCGGGGCGGGAACACCGGGGAGCTGTTTTTT. Translated, it gives CASSFWRGGNTGELFF.

The rearrangement joins TRBV6-5 to TRBJ2-1; 7 positions match TRBD1. The CDR3 contains 14 residues. Trimming cost V 2 bases and J 8 bases; bases outside gene matches: 6. Germline CDR1 and CDR2: MNHEY and SVGAGI. CDR3 nucleotide sequence: TGTGCCAGCAGTTACCAGAGACAGGGCCATGAGCAGTTCTTC. It yields the protein CASSYQRQGHEQFF.

This clone was recorded once. This chain uses TRBV27 with TRBJ2-7; 7 bases are a match to TRBD2. Losses at the gene ends were 4 bases for V and 0 bases for J; bases not matched to a gene: 9. The CDR3 extends over 16 amino acids. The germline CDR1 and CDR2 sequences are MNHEY and SMNVEV (reference sequence). CDR3: CASSSWRGSVSYEQYF. The CDR3 nucleotides read TGTGCCAGCAGTTCCTGGCGCGGGAGTGTCTCCTACGAGCAGTACTTC.

This chain joins TRBV5-4 and TRBJ2-5; D is perhaps TRBD1 (5 bases). Germline lookup yields CDR1 SGHNT and CDR2 YYREEE (reference sequence). The CDR3 is 13 residues long. Trimming removed 3 bases at V and 1 base at J, with 7 bases between. CDR3 sequence reads: CASSSGPQETQYF. CDR3 sequence (DNA): TGTGCCAGCAGCTCAGGGCCCCAAGAGACCCAGTACTTC.

The chain carries TRBV19 and TRBJ1-2; D possibly corresponds to TRBD1 (5 bases). CDR3 length: 14 amino acids. The germline V gene encodes CDR1 LNHDA and CDR2 SQIVND (reference sequence). V was trimmed by 2 bases and J by 4 bases, leaving 11 bases between them. As DNA, the CDR3 is TGTGCCAGTAGTATAAGTGACAGCACCTATGGCTACACCTTC. Protein: CASSISDSTYGYTF.

The rearrangement uses TRBV7-9 and TRBJ2-1; 12 bases agree with TRBD2. CDR3 size: 15 residues. V was pared by 5 bases and J by 6 bases, with 5 bases of the junction left unmatched. CDR1 SEHNR and CDR2 FQNEAQ come from the germline V gene (reference sequence). CDR3 in amino acids: CASSRPGLAGNEQFF. The CDR3 bases are TGTGCCAGCAGCAGGCCGGGACTAGCGGGCAATGAGCAGTTCTTC.

This clone was observed once. The chain carries TRBV5-6 and TRBJ2-1; 7 bases are shared with TRBD2. V gave up 1 base and J gave up 13 bases; unmatched junction bases: 5. Germline-derived CDR1 and CDR2 are SGHDT and YYEEEE. This CDR3 is built from 12 residues. In DNA form, the CDR3 reads TGTGCCAGCAGCTTGATCGCGGGAGATCAGTTCTTC. Translated, it gives CASSLIAGDQFF. The full variable domain, rest sourced from reference TRBV5-6 and TRBJ2-1, is DAGVTQSPTHLIKTRGQQVTLRCSPKSGHDTVSWYQQALGQGPQFIFQYYEEEERQRGNFPDRFSGHQFPNYSSELNVNALLLGDSALYLCASSLIAGDQFFGPGTRLTVL.

The chain is built from TRBV18 and TRBJ2-1; 9 bases fit TRBD1. The CDR3 extends over 16 amino acids. J gave up 5 bases and V 3 bases, and 8 bases lay outside the gene matches. Germline CDR1 and CDR2: KGHSH and LQKENI. CDR3 protein: CASSPARQGVNNEQFF. CDR3 DNA: TGTGCCAGCTCACCGGCCCGACAGGGGGTAAACAATGAGCAGTTCTTC.

The chain links TRBV7-2 to TRBJ2-7; TRBD1 might be the D (6 bases). Germline V gives CDR1 SGHTA, CDR2 FQGNSA. V was pared by 1 base and J by 5 bases, with 21 bases between. CDR3 length equals 17 residues. The CDR3 region is CASSLVPPQGYGNEQYF. In nucleotides, the CDR3 is TGTGCCAGCAGCTTAGTACCCCCACAGGGATACGGCAACGAGCAGTACTTC. Full variable domain (rest looked up from reference TRBV7-2 and TRBJ2-7): GAGVSQSPSNKVTEKGKDVELRCDPISGHTALYWYRQSLGQGLEFLIYFQGNSAPDKSGLPSDRFSAERTGGSVSTLTIQRTQQEDSAVYLCASSLVPPQGYGNEQYFGPGTRLTVT.

Written as DNA, the CDR3 is TGTGCCAGCAGCCTGACACCGAACTATGGCTACACCTTC. Translating it yields CASSLTPNYGYTF. The V gene is TRBV3-1 (or the pseudogene TRBV3-2), the J gene TRBJ1-2, with D unresolved. This CDR3 has 13 amino acids. Germline V gene lookup returns CDR1 LGHDT and CDR2 YNNKEL (reference sequence). Trimming took off 4 bases at V and 2 bases at J, with 8 bases between the two ends.

The rearrangement joins TRBV28 to TRBJ2-7; 9 nucleotides agree with TRBD2. The length of the CDR3 is 15 residues. Per germline, CDR1 MDHEN and CDR2 SYDVKM. Unmatched junction bases numbered 9, after V lost 5 bases and J lost 4 bases. The CDR3 nucleotides are TGTGCCAGCAGTCCCTCGCTAGCGGGGAGGTACGAGCAGTACTTC. This sequence encodes CASSPSLAGRYEQYF.

The chain carries TRBV5-1 and TRBJ1-1; 8 bases are shared with TRBD1. J was trimmed by 4 bases and V by 0 bases; bases with no gene match: 5. This CDR3 comprises 15 residues. The V gene's germline CDR1 is SGHRS and CDR2 YFSETQ. CDR3 in amino acids: CASSLASDRATEAFF. CDR3 in DNA: TGCGCCAGCAGCTTGGCCTCGGACAGGGCCACTGAAGCTTTCTTT.

The rearrangement links TRBV18 to TRBJ1-4; 9 bases fit TRBD1. The junction had 5 bases not matched to a gene; V was cut back by 4 bases and J by 5 bases. The CDR3 sequence is 15 residues long. From germline, CDR1 is KGHSH and CDR2 LQKENI. The CDR3 DNA reads as TGTGCCAGCTCACAACAGGGGGCGATGAATGAAAAACTGTTTTTT. Its translation: CASSQQGAMNEKLFF.

CDR3 sequence reads: CASRPTSGAPFF. For the CDR3, the DNA is TGTGCCAGCAGACCCACTAGCGGCGCACCGTTCTTC. The chain recombines TRBV12-3 or TRBV12-4 with TRBJ2-1; TRBD2 matches at 8 bases. This CDR3 spans 12 amino acids. Trimming at V came to 6 bases and at J to 15 bases, leaving 10 bases not matched to a gene.

The CDR3 loop is CASSKAPLSGQETQYF. The CDR3 DNA is TGCGCCAGCAGCAAAGCCCCCCTCAGCGGACAAGAGACCCAGTACTTC. The chain recombines TRBV4-1 with TRBJ2-5; D is possibly TRBD2 (5 bases). The germline gives CDR1 MGHRA, CDR2 YSYEKL. V was pared by 5 bases and J by 2 bases, with 18 bases between. CDR3 size: 16 residues.

The chain recombines TRBV28 with TRBJ1-1; 9 nucleotides line up with TRBD1. Looked up from germline, CDR1 is MDHEN and CDR2 is SYDVKM. Trimming removed 3 bases from V and 11 bases from J; junction bases left unmatched: 7. The CDR3 totals 13 residues. CDR3 residues: CASSFRQGGFAFF. CDR3 sequence (DNA): TGTGCCAGCAGTTTCCGACAGGGGGGGTTTGCTTTCTTT.

The chain joins TRBV5-6 to TRBJ2-5; a possible D gene is TRBD1 (5 bases). This CDR3 is built from 14 residues. Trimming removed 2 bases from V and 6 bases from J, with 14 bases in between. The germline V gene encodes CDR1 SGHDT and CDR2 YYEEEE. CDR3: CASSLSAGRKTQYF. The CDR3 DNA reads TGTGCCAGCAGCTTAAGTGCAGGGCGGAAGACCCAGTACTTC.

CDR3 DNA sequence: TGTGCCAGCAGCGTTTATAGACTAGCGGGTTACGGGGAGCTGTTTTTT. It codes for CASSVYRLAGYGELFF. The V call is TRBV9, the J call TRBJ2-2; 10 bases agree with TRBD2. With 2 bases clipped from V and 7 bases from J, the junction kept 8 bases outside the gene matches. The CDR3 runs 16 residues. Germline lookup yields CDR1 SGDLS and CDR2 YYNGEE.

The J gene is TRBJ2-1, the V gene TRBV6-1, with 11 bases lining up with TRBD2. Trimming removed 4 bases from V and 0 bases from J; junction bases left unmatched: 2. Germline-derived CDR1 and CDR2 are MNHNS and SASEGT. CDR3 length: 16 residues. CDR3 protein: CASSGLAGSSYNEQFF. CDR3 DNA: TGTGCCAGCAGTGGACTAGCGGGAAGCTCCTACAATGAGCAGTTCTTC.

As DNA, the CDR3 is TGTGCCAGCATTGTTCGAGCGGGAGGAGCCAAAAACATTCAGTACTTC. This sequence encodes CASIVRAGGAKNIQYF. The rearrangement links TRBV2 to TRBJ2-4, with 9 bases that match TRBD2. V was clipped by 7 bases and J by 0 bases; unmatched bases: 7. Germline V gives CDR1 SNHLY, CDR2 FYNNEI. This CDR3 is 16 amino acids long. Drawing the rest from reference TRBV2 and TRBJ2-4, the complete variable domain is EPEVTQTPSHQVTQMGQEVILRCVPISNHLYFYWYRQILGQKVEFLVSFYNNEISEKSEIFDDQFSVERPDGSNFTLKIRSTKLEDSAMYFCASIVRAGGAKNIQYFGAGTRLSVL.

This chain uses TRBV28 with TRBJ1-5; possible D gene TRBD1, 5 bases. In germline, CDR1 is MDHEN, CDR2 SYDVKM. V dropped 3 bases and J dropped 5 bases, with 11 bases sitting between them. This CDR3 comprises 14 residues. The CDR3 reads CASSLRQGDQPQHF. CDR3 in DNA: TGTGCCAGCAGTTTGAGGCAGGGTGATCAGCCCCAGCATTTT.

The chain is built from TRBV4-3 and TRBJ1-3, with D unresolved. Germline CDR1 is LGHNA and CDR2 is YSLEER. The length of the CDR3 is 13 residues. V gave up 2 bases and J gave up 6 bases, with 8 bases separating them. CDR3 in DNA: TGCGCCAGCAGCCAATTCACTGAAAACACCATATATTTT. This sequence encodes CASSQFTENTIYF.

The chain combines TRBV6-5 with TRBJ1-3; 7 nucleotides align to TRBD1. The CDR3 runs 14 residues. V shed 7 bases, J shed 4 bases, and the junction held 7 bases outside the gene matches. Per germline, CDR1 MNHEY and CDR2 SVGAGI. In DNA, the CDR3 is TGTGCCAGCACTAAGGGGGCGAGCGGAAACACCATATATTTT. As protein: CASTKGASGNTIYF.

The V and J genes are TRBV6-6 and TRBJ2-1; a weak D match, TRBD1 (6 bases). The germline V gene has CDR1 MNHNY and CDR2 SVGAGI (reference sequence). CDR3 length: 11 residues. Trimming pared 7 bases from V and 9 bases from J, leaving 10 bases between. CDR3 nucleotide sequence: TGTGCCAGCAATCAGGGGCGTGAGCAGTTCTTC. Translating gives CASNQGREQFF.

V and J are TRBV7-2 and TRBJ2-2, with 8 bases lining up with TRBD1. From germline, CDR1 is SGHTA and CDR2 FQGNSA. V was clipped by 3 bases and J by 7 bases; unmatched bases: 4. The CDR3 consists of 14 residues. The CDR3 is CASSFQGALGELFF. CDR3 coding DNA: TGTGCCAGCAGCTTTCAGGGGGCCCTCGGGGAGCTGTTTTTT.

The CDR3 region is CASSELWTGGTAEAFF. The CDR3 nucleotides read TGTGCCAGCAGTGAACTCTGGACAGGGGGAACGGCTGAAGCTTTCTTT. The chain has TRBV25-1 and TRBJ1-1; 10 bases are shared with TRBD1. Germline lookup yields CDR1 MGHDK and CDR2 SYGVNS. The CDR3 has 16 amino acids. V lost 2 bases and J lost 6; bases outside the gene matches: 9.

The chain links TRBV29-1 to TRBJ1-1; no firm D call. The CDR3 runs to 13 residues. Trimming pared 7 bases from V and 3 bases from J, leaving 15 bases between. Germline CDR1 SQVTM, CDR2 ANQGSEA. DNA of the CDR3: TGCAGCGGTCGGACGTGGGAGGACACTGAAGCTTTCTTT. It codes for CSGRTWEDTEAFF. Drawing the rest from reference TRBV29-1 and TRBJ1-1, the complete variable domain is SAVISQKPSRDICQRGTSLTIQCQVDSQVTMMFWYRQQPGQSLTLIATANQGSEATYESGFVIDKFPISRPNLTFSTLTVSNMSPEDSSIYLCSGRTWEDTEAFFGQGTRLTVV.

The V gene is TRBV28, the J gene TRBJ2-4; 9 bases fit TRBD2. Germline CDR1 reads MDHEN; CDR2 reads SYDVKM. J gave up 0 bases and V 2 bases, and 2 bases lay outside the gene matches. This CDR3 contains 16 residues. CDR3 nucleotides: TGTGCCAGCAGTTTAAAACTAGCGGGAGCCAAAAACATTCAGTACTTC. Translated, it gives CASSLKLAGAKNIQYF.

The V and J genes are TRBV27 and TRBJ1-4, with D unclear. V lost 9 bases, J lost 0 bases, and 8 bases lay in between. Per the germline V gene, CDR1 is MNHEY and CDR2 is SMNVEV (reference sequence). The CDR3 is made up of 13 amino acids. CDR3 region: CARTAATNEKLFF. CDR3 DNA: TGTGCCAGGACGGCGGCAACTAATGAAAAACTGTTTTTT.

The genes are TRBV18 and TRBJ1-3, with D maybe TRBD1 (5 bases). This CDR3 is built from 16 residues. V was pared by 4 bases and J by 4 bases, with 17 bases between. CDR1 KGHSH and CDR2 LQKENI come from the germline V gene. CDR3 in amino acids: CASSQTLGQKGNTIYF. The CDR3 nucleotides are TGTGCCAGCTCACAAACCCTGGGGCAGAAGGGAAACACCATATATTTT.